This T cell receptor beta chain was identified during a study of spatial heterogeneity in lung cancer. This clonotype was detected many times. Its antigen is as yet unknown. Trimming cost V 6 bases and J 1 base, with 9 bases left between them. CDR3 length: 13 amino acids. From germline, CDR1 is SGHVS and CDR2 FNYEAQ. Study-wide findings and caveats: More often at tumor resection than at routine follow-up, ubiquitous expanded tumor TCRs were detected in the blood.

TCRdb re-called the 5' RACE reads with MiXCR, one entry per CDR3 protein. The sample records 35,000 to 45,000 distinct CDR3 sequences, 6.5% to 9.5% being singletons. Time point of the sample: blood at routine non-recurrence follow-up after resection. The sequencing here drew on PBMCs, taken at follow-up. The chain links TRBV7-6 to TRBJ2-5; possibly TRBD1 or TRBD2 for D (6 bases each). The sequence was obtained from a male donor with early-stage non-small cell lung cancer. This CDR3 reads CASRGGSQETQYF. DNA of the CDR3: TGTGCCAGCAGGGGGGGCAGCCAAGAGACCCAGTACTTC.